A selection of T cell receptor beta chains follows, all from one sample in a study of metastatic and nonmetastatic thyroid tumors. TCRdb re-clonotyped the PCR reads via MiXCR. The sample lists about 49,000 clones, approximately 20% seen once, with 3.5% to 5% in the top ten. Sequencing was done on a sample of blood. All receptors come from a female donor with papillary thyroid cancer or a benign thyroid nodule (not recorded which). Some clones in this sample may be carry-over from other donors' samples. CDR3s include the opening cysteine and the closing phenylalanine or tryptophan. A D gene is named only where the DNA matches it firmly. The size field is filled for only some rows; it gives once, few, many or a size class.

TRBJ2-1 | TRBV28 | few | TRBD2 | TGTGCCAGCAGTCCCCTTTGTTGGCGGGGGAATGAGCAGTTCTTC | CASSPLCWRGNEQFF
TRBJ2-7 | TRBV20-1 | many | - | TGCAGTGCTAGCAGGACCGACGAGCAGTACTTC | CSASRTDEQYF
TRBJ1-1 | TRBV6-1 | many | TRBD1 | TGTGCCAGCGAGGACAGGGCGAACACTGAAGCTTTCTTT | CASEDRANTEAFF
TRBJ2-1 | TRBV12-3/TRBV12-4 | many | TRBD2 | TGTGCCAGCAGTCGGCGGACTAGCGGGACCCGGAATGAGCAGTTCTTC | CASSRRTSGTRNEQFF
TRBJ2-5 | TRBV2 | many | TRBD1 | TGTGCCAGCGCTACAGGGGACAGCCCCGCAGGCACCCAGTACTTC | CASATGDSPAGTQYF
TRBJ2-7 | TRBV20-1 | once | TRBD1 | TGCAGTGCCAGGACAGGGGACAAAGGCGAGCAGTACTTC | CSARTGDKGEQYF
TRBJ1-4 | TRBV6-1 | medium-sized | - | TGTGCCAGCAGTGGTAGGGGGACTAATGAAAAACTGTTTTTT | CASSGRGTNEKLFF
TRBJ1-2 | TRBV2 | - | TRBD1 | TGTGCCAGCAGGGGAAAGGGGGCGGAGGGCTACACCTTC | CASRGKGAEGYTF
TRBJ2-5 | TRBV5-5 | many | - | TGTGCCAGCAGCTGGAGCTTAGGCCTACAAGAGACCCAGTACTTC | CASSWSLGLQETQYF
TRBJ1-1 | TRBV27 | many | - | TGTGCCAGCAACGGGGTGAGGGGTGGGACTGAAGCTTTCTTT | CASNGVRGGTEAFF
TRBJ2-1 | TRBV9 | - | - | TGTGCCAGCAGCACCCGGGACTCCATGAATGAGCAGTTCTTC | CASSTRDSMNEQFF
TRBJ2-7 | TRBV10-3 | many | - | TGTGCCATCAGTGAAGTCCTTTCTCGCATCAGCTCCTACGAGCAGTACTTC | CAISEVLSRISSYEQYF
TRBJ2-1 | TRBV19 | many | - | TGTGCCAGTAGTATCGGGCTCCTGAGCTACAATGAGCAGTTCTTC | CASSIGLLSYNEQFF
TRBJ2-7 | TRBV11-1 | many | - | TGTGCCGGCAGCTCCCCAACTCGGGACTTCCCGGGTATGTACGAGCAGTACTTC | CAGSSPTRDFPGMYEQYF
TRBJ2-2 | TRBV7-2 | many | TRBD2 | TGTGCCAGCAGCCAGGGACTAGCGGGAGGAGGTACCGGGGAGCTGTTTTTT | CASSQGLAGGGTGELFF
TRBJ2-3 | TRBV5-1 | many | TRBD2 | TGCGCCAGCAGCTTGACTAGCGGGAGCAAAGATACGCAGTATTTT | CASSLTSGSKDTQYF
TRBJ2-1 | TRBV7-9 | many | TRBD2 | TGTGCCAGCAGCTTAGTGCCGCGACTAGCGGTACCCAATGAGCAGTTCTTC | CASSLVPRLAVPNEQFF